The 18 T cell receptor beta chains presented below share a single source sample, sequenced in a study of blood T cell repertoires in COVID-19. Generated by immunoSEQ multiplex PCR, the TCRdb table keeps only in-frame clones and is missing some. The sample contains fewer than 50,000 clones, under 95% of which appear only once. Specimen: peripheral blood. These receptors were taken from a human donor in a cohort sampled during active COVID-19.

The chain joins TRBV9 to TRBJ2-1, with a tentative D call TRBD1 (7 bases). Trimming removed 0 bases at V and 6 bases at J, with 10 bases between. Per the germline V gene, CDR1 is SGDLS and CDR2 is YYNGEE. The CDR3 is 14 amino acids. The CDR3 loop is CASSVVQGGNEQFF. The CDR3 DNA reads TGTGCCAGCAGCGTAGTGCAGGGGGGCAATGAGCAGTTCTTC.

V and J are TRBV6-1 and TRBJ2-7; D perhaps matches TRBD2 (6 bases). The CDR3 loop spans 13 amino acids. CDR1 and CDR2 (germline): MNHNS, SASEGT. V was trimmed by 3 bases and J by 3 bases, leaving 9 bases between them. DNA for the CDR3: TGTGCCAGCAGTGAGACTAGTCACTACGAGCAGTACGTC. The encoded protein is CASSETSHYEQYV.

This chain links TRBV5-8 with TRBJ2-7, with 10 bases lining up with TRBD2. Unmatched junction bases numbered 2, after V lost 0 bases and J lost 2 bases. The CDR3 consists of 15 residues. Germline-derived CDR1 and CDR2 are SGHTS and YDEGEE. The CDR3 spells CASSLGLAGAYEQYF. The CDR3, as DNA: TGTGCCAGCAGCTTGGGACTAGCGGGCGCCTACGAGCAGTACTTC.

V usage is TRBV25-1 and J usage is TRBJ1-5, with D hard to call. V dropped 4 bases and J dropped 4 bases, with 11 bases sitting between them. From germline, CDR1 is MGHDK and CDR2 SYGVNS. The CDR3 totals 14 residues. CDR3 DNA: TGTGCCAGCAGTGTCCGAGGGTGGAATCAGCCCCAGCATTTT. Residues: CASSVRGWNQPQHF.

V is TRBV21-1 and J is TRBJ2-1; TRBD2, as called in the table, went unchecked against the DNA. TRBV21-1 is listed as a pseudogene. This CDR3 has 15 residues. CDR3 amino acids: CASSKTGDSYNEQFF. CDR3 nucleotides: TGTGCCAGCAGCAAAACGGGGGATAGCTACAATGAGCAGTTCTTC.

This chain connects TRBV19 to TRBJ2-1, with D perhaps matching TRBD2 (6 bases). Looked up from germline, CDR1 is LNHDA and CDR2 is SQIVND (reference sequence). V was cut by 4 bases and J by 9 bases, with 16 bases left in between. The CDR3 has 14 amino acids. CDR3 amino acids: CASSTGVPPGEQFF. The CDR3 DNA reads TGTGCCAGTAGTACGGGGGTACCCCCTGGTGAGCAGTTCTTC.

V and J are TRBV10-3 and TRBJ1-5; D possibly corresponds to TRBD1 (5 bases). Trimming pared 2 bases from V and 2 bases from J, leaving 7 bases between. Germline CDR1 is ENHRY and CDR2 is SYGVKD. The CDR3 is made up of 14 amino acids. The CDR3 region has the DNA TGTGCCATCAGTGAGATAGGGGGCAATCAGCCCCAGCATTTT. Encoded protein: CAISEIGGNQPQHF.

The chain recombines TRBV9 with TRBJ2-7, with D tentatively TRBD1 (6 bases). The CDR3 spans 14 residues. CDR1 is SGDLS and CDR2 is YYNGEE in the germline V gene. The V and J ends lost 0 bases and 3 bases respectively, with 10 bases between them. CDR3 protein: CASSVGDNRYEQYF. The CDR3 coding sequence is TGTGCCAGCAGCGTAGGGGACAACCGCTACGAGCAGTACTTC.

The chain recombines TRBV10-3 with TRBJ2-3, with D possibly being TRBD2 (7 bases). The V end was cut by 10 bases, the J end by 2 bases, with 19 bases between. CDR1 ENHRY and CDR2 SYGVKD come from the germline V gene. The length of the CDR3 is 15 residues. The CDR3 region is CATLAGADPTDTQYF. CDR3 bases: TGTGCCACACTGGCGGGGGCGGACCCCACAGATACGCAGTATTTT.

The chain carries TRBV13 and TRBJ2-1; 9 bases agree with TRBD1. This CDR3 contains 15 residues. J gave up 2 bases and V 3 bases, and 2 bases lay outside the gene matches. Germline values: CDR1 PRHDT, CDR2 FYEKMQ (reference sequence). CDR3 amino acids: CASSFNRGPYNEQFF. The CDR3 DNA follows: TGTGCCAGCAGCTTCAACAGGGGGCCCTACAATGAGCAGTTCTTC.

This clone was picked up one time. This chain links TRBV6-6 with TRBJ1-3; D may be TRBD1 (6 bases). The CDR3 totals 16 residues. V lost 6 bases, J lost 9 bases, and 24 bases lay in between. CDR1 and CDR2 (germline): MNHNY, SVGAGI (reference sequence). CDR3 sequence reads: CASRPTGPIQQFTIYF. For the CDR3, the DNA is TGTGCCAGCAGGCCCACAGGGCCCATCCAGCAATTCACCATATATTTT.

The genes are TRBV5-6 and TRBJ1-5; TRBD1 might be the D (6 bases). The CDR3 extends over 16 amino acids. With 0 bases removed from V and 0 bases from J, the gap between germline ends came to 10 bases. Germline V gene sequence: CDR1 SGHDT, CDR2 YYEEEE. The CDR3 reads CASSLGAGASNQPQHF. As DNA, the CDR3 is TGTGCCAGCAGCTTGGGGGCGGGGGCTAGCAATCAGCCCCAGCATTTT.

The rearrangement links TRBV27 to TRBJ1-2; D ambiguous. The germline CDR1 and CDR2 sequences are MNHEY and SMNVEV (reference sequence). The ends were cut back, 3 bases at V and 7 bases at J, with 15 bases in the middle. There are 14 residues in the CDR3. Here the CDR3 DNA reads TGTGCCAGCAGTTTCTCTCAATTCGGGTCTGGCTACACCTTC. Translation gives CASSFSQFGSGYTF.

The chain is built from TRBV4-2 and TRBJ2-6; 8 bases map to TRBD2. Germline trimming cut 4 bases from V and 0 bases from J; bases unmatched to any gene: 8. CDR3 size: 18 residues. The V gene's germline CDR1 is LGHNA and CDR2 YNFKEQ. The CDR3 here is CASSPQGSGVSGANVLTF. The CDR3 nucleotides are TGTGCCAGCAGCCCCCAGGGTAGCGGGGTCTCTGGGGCCAACGTCCTGACTTTC.

The chain carries TRBV7-3 and TRBJ1-1; tentative D call: TRBD1 (5 bases). The CDR3 sequence is 13 residues long. The V and J ends lost 2 bases and 1 base respectively, with 5 bases between them. From germline, CDR1 is SGHTA and CDR2 FQGTGA. The CDR3 DNA sequence: TGTGCCAGCAGCTTACAGGGGAACACTGAAGCTTTCTTT. Translation: CASSLQGNTEAFF.

V gene TRBV9 combines with J gene TRBJ2-1, with TRBD2 identical over 9 bases. This CDR3 comprises 16 residues. Germline lookup yields CDR1 SGDLS and CDR2 YYNGEE. Germline trimming cut 4 bases from V and 0 bases from J; bases unmatched to any gene: 5. CDR3: CASSPDSGGSYNEQFF. The CDR3 region has the DNA TGTGCCAGCAGCCCAGATAGCGGGGGCTCCTACAATGAGCAGTTCTTC.

The chain couples TRBV18 to TRBJ1-2; D unclear. This CDR3 has 14 amino acids. Trimming left V 1 base short and J 5 bases short, with 11 bases between. The V gene's germline CDR1 is KGHSH and CDR2 LQKENI. This CDR3 is CASSPRPPEYGYTF. DNA of the CDR3: TGTGCCAGCTCACCACGGCCCCCGGAGTATGGCTACACCTTC. Drawing the rest from reference TRBV18 and TRBJ1-2, the complete variable domain is NAGVMQNPRHLVRRRGQEARLRCSPMKGHSHVYWYRQLPEEGLKFMVYLQKENIIDESGMPKERFSAEFPKEGPSILRIQQVVRGDSAAYFCASSPRPPEYGYTFGSGTRLTVV.

This chain links TRBV5-4 with TRBJ2-3; D not resolved. Germline CDR1 reads SGHNT; CDR2 reads YYREEE (reference sequence). This CDR3 has 11 amino acids. The ends were cut back, 4 bases at V and 8 bases at J, with 8 bases in the middle. CDR3: CASSRFGTQYF. The CDR3 DNA follows: TGTGCCAGCAGCCGGTTTGGTACGCAGTATTTT.